Listed below are T cell receptor beta chains from one sample, sequenced in a study of CD8 T cells in ankylosing spondylitis. TCRdb reprocessed the 5' RACE reads with MiXCR, giving one entry per CDR3 protein. Found here are approximately 520,000 distinct CDR3 sequences, under 5.5% of them singletons; the top ten hold roughly 3.3%. Sequenced: blood, either unsorted or a sorted T cell fraction (not recorded which). Source of these receptors: a male donor with ankylosing spondylitis. Both conserved end residues are part of each CDR3. D genes are given only for firm matches. A clone size is listed for some rows: how often the clone was seen (once, few, many), or a class if it is expanded.

d_call j_call clone_size v_call cdr3_nt cdr3_aa
- TRBJ2-2 many TRBV5-1 TGCGCCAGCAGCTTCCTGGCTACAGGGCTTAGGACCGGGGAGCTGTTTTTT CASSFLATGLRTGELFF
- TRBJ2-5 many TRBV25-1 TGTGCCAGCAGTGCCTGGCAGTATGAGACCCAGTACTTC CASSAWQYETQYF
- TRBJ2-7 many TRBV4-3 TGCGCCAGCAGCCCTGGCAGGGGGGGCTACGAGCAGTACTTC CASSPGRGGYEQYF
TRBD2 TRBJ2-1 many TRBV28 TGTGCCAGCAATCCTCTAGCGGGAGCCCTTCCCTACAATGAGCAGTTCTTC CASNPLAGALPYNEQFF
TRBD2 TRBJ2-1 many TRBV5-1 TGCGCCAGCTACTTAGCGGGTCGCTCCTACAATGAGCAGTTCTTC CASYLAGRSYNEQFF
TRBD1 TRBJ2-1 many TRBV18 TGTGCCAGCTCACCGGCTCAGGGGGCGCGCAATGAGCAGTTCTTC CASSPAQGARNEQFF
- TRBJ2-7 many TRBV12-3/TRBV12-4 TGTGCCAGCAGTCCCAGGGTCAGGGGACTTTCCGAGCAGTACTTC CASSPRVRGLSEQYF
- TRBJ2-3 many TRBV29-1 TGCAGCGTTGATCTTCTCGGAGTCCCAACATACCCCCGGTATACGCAGTATTTT CSVDLLGVPTYPRYTQYF
- TRBJ1-2 many TRBV28 TGTGCCAGCAGTCCTTCCCGGGACGGACGGCTTGCTAACTATGGCTACACCTTC CASSPSRDGRLANYGYTF
TRBD1 TRBJ1-4 many TRBV5-1 TGCGCCAGCAGCCCGTTGGGGACAGGAAATGAAAAACTGTTTTTT CASSPLGTGNEKLFF
TRBD1 TRBJ1-2 few TRBV4-3 TGCGCCAGCAGCCAAGATCCCCATTCGACAGGGGTTAGTGGTGGCTACACCTTC CASSQDPHSTGVSGGYTF
TRBD1 TRBJ1-2 many TRBV7-6 TGTGCCAGCAGCTTGGGTTCCGGGACAGGCAACTATGGCTACACCTTC CASSLGSGTGNYGYTF
TRBD2 TRBJ2-1 many TRBV5-1 TGCGCCAGCAGCTTGGTCGGGGGGAACTACAATGAGCAGTTCTTC CASSLVGGNYNEQFF
- TRBJ2-1 - TRBV20-1 TGCAGTGACACCAAGTGGGAGTCCTCCAATGAGCAGTTCTTC CSDTKWESSNEQFF
- TRBJ2-6 many TRBV20-1 TGCAGTGCTACACACAGCTCTGGGGCCAACGTCCTGACTTTC CSATHSSGANVLTF
TRBD1 TRBJ1-5 many TRBV10-3 TGTGCCATCAGTGGGGACAGGGCTAGCCAGCCCCAGCATTTT CAISGDRASQPQHF
- TRBJ2-7 many TRBV25-1 TGTGCCAGCAGTGAGTGGGGGCTAAGCTCCTACGAGCAGTACTTC CASSEWGLSSYEQYF
TRBD1 TRBJ2-7 many TRBV7-6 TGTGCCAGCAGCTTAGACAGGGGGGCCTACGAGCAGTACTTC CASSLDRGAYEQYF
- TRBJ1-1 many TRBV7-9 TGTGCCAGCAGCTTAATGGGAGAGGGAACTGAAGCTTTCTTT CASSLMGEGTEAFF
- TRBJ2-5 few TRBV10-3 TGTGCCATCGGTTTCGAGGGGAGCCCAACCTACCTGGAGACCCAGTACTTC CAIGFEGSPTYLETQYF
TRBD2 TRBJ2-1 few TRBV6-2/TRBV6-3 TGTGCCAGCAGGATAGCGGGGGGTTGGAATGAGCAGTTCTTC CASRIAGGWNEQFF
TRBD2 TRBJ2-2 - TRBV20-1 TGCAGTGCTAGGCCGGGGGGGCCGGACACCGGGGAGCTGTTTTTT CSARPGGPDTGELFF
TRBD1 TRBJ2-7 - TRBV28 TGTGCCAGCACCACAGGGGACTACGAGCAGTACTTC CASTTGDYEQYF
- TRBJ1-2 many TRBV20-1 TGCAGTGCTAGACAAGTTGGAGTGGGGTCGACTAACTATGGCTACACCTTC CSARQVGVGSTNYGYTF
TRBD2 TRBJ2-1 many TRBV24-1 TGTGCCACCAGAACTAGCGCGGGAGCCTCCTACAATGAGCAGTTCTTC CATRTSAGASYNEQFF
TRBD2 TRBJ2-1 many TRBV20-1 TGCAGTGCAAACGAGGAGGGACTAGCGGGTGACAATGAGCAGTTCTTC CSANEEGLAGDNEQFF
- TRBJ1-5 many TRBV29-1 TGCAGCGTTTCTGCGGGGAATCAGCCCCAGCATTTT CSVSAGNQPQHF
- TRBJ1-4 many TRBV4-1 TGCGCCATCGGGGAAGGAAAACTGTTTTTT CAIGEGKLFF
TRBD2 TRBJ2-1 many TRBV6-4 TGTGCCAGCAGTCGTGGGACTAGCGGTCCATATGAGCAGTTCTTC CASSRGTSGPYEQFF
TRBD2 TRBJ2-3 many TRBV12-3/TRBV12-4 TGTGCCAGCAGACCTCTAGCGGGGTACACAGATACGCAGTATTTT CASRPLAGYTDTQYF
TRBD1 TRBJ1-1 many TRBV20-1 TGCAGTGCTAGAGGAAGGATAGGGACAGGGAACACTGAAGCTTTCTTT CSARGRIGTGNTEAFF
- TRBJ2-7 many TRBV7-8 TGTGCCAGCAGCGTATTCTACGAGCAGTACTTC CASSVFYEQYF
TRBD1 TRBJ2-7 many TRBV7-2 TGTGCCAGCAGCAAAGGACAGGGGAGGTACGAGCAGTACTTC CASSKGQGRYEQYF
TRBD2 TRBJ2-5 many TRBV7-2 TGTGCCAGCATCACGGAGGGGACTAGCAAACAAGAGACCCAGTACTTC CASITEGTSKQETQYF
- TRBJ2-1 many TRBV5-1 TGCGCCAGCAGCCCCAGAGGCCATGAGCAGTTCTTC CASSPRGHEQFF
TRBD2 TRBJ2-1 - TRBV10-2 TGCGCCAGCAGTCAAGGTAGCGGGCACAATGAGCAGTTCTTC CASSQGSGHNEQFF
TRBD2 TRBJ2-1 many TRBV9 TGTGCCAGCAGTCTAGCGGGAGGACTCTACAATGAGCAGTTCTTC CASSLAGGLYNEQFF
- TRBJ2-7 many TRBV20-1 TGCAGTGCTCAGGTCGGCTACGAGCAGTACTTC CSAQVGYEQYF
- TRBJ1-6 many TRBV20-1 TGCAGTGCTAGGGAACTCAGGGGCGCCGGTTCTTCACCCCTCCACTTT CSARELRGAGSSPLHF
TRBD1 TRBJ2-1 many TRBV5-1 TGCGCCAGCAGCTTTGACGGGACAGGTCTTACACATGAGCAGTTCTTC CASSFDGTGLTHEQFF
- TRBJ2-1 many TRBV27 TGTGCCAGCAGTTTACGGTCCTCCTACAATGAGCAGTTCTTC CASSLRSSYNEQFF
TRBD2 TRBJ2-1 few TRBV20-1 TGCTGTGCTAGAGTACTAGCGGGGCGCTCCTACAATGAGCAGTTCTTC CCARVLAGRSYNEQFF
- TRBJ2-3 many TRBV4-2 TGTGCCAGCAGCCAAGATTTGGCAGATACGCAGTATTTT CASSQDLADTQYF
TRBD2 TRBJ2-7 many TRBV6-1 TGTGCCAGCAGCCTTCGCGGGAGGTTAGACGAGCAGTACTTC CASSLRGRLDEQYF
- TRBJ1-1 many TRBV7-9 TGTGCCAGCAGCTTCGGGACAATCACTGAAGCTTTCTTT CASSFGTITEAFF
- TRBJ1-3 many TRBV12-3/TRBV12-4 TGTGCCAGCAGTTTCGGGAGCTCTGGAAACACCATATATTTT CASSFGSSGNTIYF
- TRBJ2-7 many TRBV4-2 TGTGCCAGCAGCCAAGAGGGGGGAACGAGCTCCTACGAGCAGTACTTC CASSQEGGTSSYEQYF
- TRBJ1-3 many TRBV12-3/TRBV12-4 TGTGCCAGCAGCGGAAACGTCGACATGGCAGGAAACACCATATATTTT CASSGNVDMAGNTIYF
- TRBJ1-5 many TRBV20-1 TGCAGTGCTAGAGCATCCGCAGAGCAGCCCCAGCATTTT CSARASAEQPQHF
TRBD2 TRBJ2-3 - TRBV5-1 TGCGCCAGCAATGGTCTAGCGGGGGGCACAGATACGCAGTATTTT CASNGLAGGTDTQYF
- TRBJ2-1 - TRBV7-9 TGTGCCATGAGCCCCCGGGTGTACTACAATGAGCAGTTCTTC CAMSPRVYYNEQFF
TRBD1 TRBJ2-1 few TRBV4-2 TGTGCCAGCAGCCAAGATGGGGACAGTAGAAGCTACTCTTACAATGAGCAGTTCTTC CASSQDGDSRSYSYNEQFF
TRBD1 TRBJ2-7 many TRBV11-2 TGTGCCAGCAGAAAAACCGGGACAGCAAACTACGAGCAGTACTTC CASRKTGTANYEQYF
- TRBJ1-2 - TRBV5-1 TGCGCCAGCAGCCCTTTATCCCGGGGAGCGGACGGCTACACCTTC CASSPLSRGADGYTF
- TRBJ1-2 - TRBV3-1 TGTGCCACCTCCCAAGATCCCTTTCGACAAGGGATGAAAGGATACACCTTC CATSQDPFRQGMKGYTF
TRBD1 TRBJ2-1 many TRBV28 TGTGCCAGCAGTTTATGGGGGGACAGCGACTACAATGAGCAGTTCTTC CASSLWGDSDYNEQFF
TRBD2 TRBJ2-1 few TRBV4-3 TGCGCCAGCAGCCAACTTCTAGCGGGAGGGGTCAAGAATGAGCAGTTCTTC CASSQLLAGGVKNEQFF
TRBD2 TRBJ2-3 few TRBV5-1 TGCGCCAGCAGCGACCAGCGGGAGGGTCTGGATACGCAGTATTTT CASSDQREGLDTQYF
TRBD2 TRBJ2-7 many TRBV4-2 TGTGCCAGCAGCCAAGCAGGGACTACTCCCTACGAGCAGTACTTC CASSQAGTTPYEQYF
TRBD2 TRBJ2-5 many TRBV10-3 TGTGCCATCAGTGGAGTCTCGGGACTAGCGGGGTTGGAGACCCAGTACTTC CAISGVSGLAGLETQYF